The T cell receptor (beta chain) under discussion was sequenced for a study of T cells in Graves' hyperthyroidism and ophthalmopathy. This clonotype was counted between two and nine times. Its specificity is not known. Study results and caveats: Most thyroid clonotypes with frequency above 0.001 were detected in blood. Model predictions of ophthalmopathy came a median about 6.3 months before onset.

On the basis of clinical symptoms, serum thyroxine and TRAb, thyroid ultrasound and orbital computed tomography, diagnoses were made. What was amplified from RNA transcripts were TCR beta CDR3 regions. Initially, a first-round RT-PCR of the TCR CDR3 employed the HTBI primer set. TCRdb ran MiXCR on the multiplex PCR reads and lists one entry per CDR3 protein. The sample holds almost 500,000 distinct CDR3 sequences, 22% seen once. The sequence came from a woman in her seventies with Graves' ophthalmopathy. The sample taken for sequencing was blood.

The DNA for the CDR3 is TGTGCCAGCTCACGTGCGGGAGGAACTAACAATGAGCAGTTCTTC. Protein product: CASSRAGGTNNEQFF. This rearrangement joins TRBV18 to TRBJ2-1, with 8 bases identical to TRBD2. Germline lookup yields CDR1 KGHSH and CDR2 LQKENI. The CDR3 spans 15 residues. The V and J ends lost 4 bases and 5 bases, in that order; junction bases with no gene match: 7.